The present T cell receptor beta chain was sequenced within a study of identical twins. General study results and limits: Cord blood beta clonotypes that were abundant carried fewer insertions, and memory repertoires showed no such trend. Monozygotic twin pairs showed more out-of-frame TCR alpha sharing than models estimated.

The germline V and J ends were trimmed by 6 bases and 0 bases, with 9 bases remaining between them. The CDR3 is made up of 13 amino acids. CDR1 and CDR2 from the germline V gene are SGHVS and FQNEAQ. Via MiXCR, TCRdb re-called the 5' RACE reads, giving one row per CDR3 protein. Of hundreds of thousands of distinct CDR3 sequences listed, over 5% are singletons. About this clonotype: Its antigen is undetermined. A much larger clone differs by one base, so this may be a read error.

Only healthy Caucasians were included as donors. J is TRBJ2-7 and V is TRBV7-8; either TRBD1 or TRBD2 may fit D (5 bases each). The source is a man between 18 and 35 years old in good health. The sample taken for sequencing was naive T cells sorted from blood. CDR3: CASRGRSSYEQYF. The DNA of the CDR3 is TGTGCCAGCAGGGGACGGAGCTCCTACGAGCAGTACTTC. The full variable domain, in which reference TRBV7-8 and TRBJ2-7 provide the parts outside the CDR3, is GAGVSQSPRYKVAKRGQDVALRCDPISGHVSLFWYQQALGQGPEFLTYFQNEAQLDKSGLPSDRFFAERPEGSVSTLKIQRTQQEDSAVYLCASRGRSSYEQYFGPGTRLTVT.